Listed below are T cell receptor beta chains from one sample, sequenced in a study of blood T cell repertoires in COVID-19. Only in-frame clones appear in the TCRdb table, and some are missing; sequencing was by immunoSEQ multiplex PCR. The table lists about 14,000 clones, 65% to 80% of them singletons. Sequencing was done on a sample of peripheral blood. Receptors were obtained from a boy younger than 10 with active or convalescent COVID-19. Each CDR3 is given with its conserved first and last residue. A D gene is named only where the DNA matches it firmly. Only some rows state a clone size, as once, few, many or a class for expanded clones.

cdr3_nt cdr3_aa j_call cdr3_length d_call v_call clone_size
TGCGCCAGCAGCTCAAACAGGGGATGGGAGACCCAGTACTTC CASSSNRGWETQYF TRBJ2-5 14 TRBD1 TRBV5-1 once
TGTGCCAGCTCACGCGGGGTGGACACCGGGGAGCTGTTTTTT CASSRGVDTGELFF TRBJ2-2 14 - TRBV18 -
TGTGCCAGCAGTTTTCGTCTAGCGGGAGTGAATGAGCAGTTCTTC CASSFRLAGVNEQFF TRBJ2-1 15 TRBD2 TRBV28 -
TGTGCCAGCAGCCAGGACAGGGGGGTGGGAGCTTTCTTT CASSQDRGVGAFF TRBJ1-1 13 TRBD1 TRBV4-2 few
TGTGCCAGCAGGACAGGGGGCAGGGCCTACGAGCAGTACTTC CASRTGGRAYEQYF TRBJ2-7 14 TRBD1 TRBV28 -
TGTGCCAACCCGGGGGACGAGCAGTACTTC CANPGDEQYF TRBJ2-7 10 - TRBV21-1 few
TGTGCCATCAGTGAGGGAGGGACAGGGGACTACGAGCAGTACTTC CAISEGGTGDYEQYF TRBJ2-7 15 TRBD1 TRBV10-3 once
TGTGCCAGCAGCCCATTTAGCTCAAACGCAGATACGCAGTATTTT CASSPFSSNADTQYF TRBJ2-3 15 - TRBV5-6 once
TGTGCCAGCAGCTTAGTAGTTCTGAATGAAAAACTGTTTTTT CASSLVVLNEKLFF TRBJ1-4 14 - TRBV7-9 -
TGTGCCAGCAGTGAGGTAGGGGCTTGGGGTGAGCAGTTCTTC CASSEVGAWGEQFF TRBJ2-1 14 - TRBV2 -
TGTGCCAGCAGCCAAGAAAACCCCAAGGACCAAAGTGGGGGGGGGACAGATACGCAGTATTTT CASSQENPKDQSGGGTDTQYF TRBJ2-3 21 TRBD2 TRBV3-1/TRBV3-2 -
TGTGCCAGCAAAGATACGGGGGTTGTGGACACCATATATTTT CASKDTGVVDTIYF TRBJ1-3 14 - TRBV7-9 -
TGTGCCAGTAGTAATAAGGGGTTTTCAGATACGCAGTATTTT CASSNKGFSDTQYF TRBJ2-3 14 - TRBV19 -
TGTGCCAGCAGTCCCGGGACTAGCGAATCGGTTGAGCAGTTCTTC CASSPGTSESVEQFF TRBJ2-1 15 TRBD2 TRBV28 -
TGCGCCAGCAGCCAAGGGCTTCCACTAGCGGGAGGGCGCACCGGGGAGCTGTTTTTT CASSQGLPLAGGRTGELFF TRBJ2-2 19 TRBD2 TRBV4-3 -
TGTGCCTTCAACCGGGACAGGCCTTATGGCTACACCTTC CAFNRDRPYGYTF TRBJ1-2 13 TRBD1 TRBV30 -
TGTGCCTGGATCGCAGGGAGAGGGAGGGGCTCTGGAAACACCATATATTTT CAWIAGRGRGSGNTIYF TRBJ1-3 17 - TRBV30 few
TGTGCTAGTGGTTTAGTGACCGGAGGTCGGAGACTATATGGCTACACCTTC CASGLVTGGRRLYGYTF TRBJ1-2 17 - TRBV12-5 -
TGTGCCAGCACCGACTCGCGGGGAGGGAATGAGCAGTTCTTC CASTDSRGGNEQFF TRBJ2-1 14 TRBD2 TRBV2 -
TGTGCCAGCAACACAGGGGGCTACGAGCAGTACTTC CASNTGGYEQYF TRBJ2-7 12 TRBD1 TRBV28 -
TGTGCCAGAAGCTTCCGCGGGACTAGCGGGAGGGCCGTCGGTGATACGCAGTATTTT CARSFRGTSGRAVGDTQYF TRBJ2-3 19 TRBD2 TRBV5-3 -
TGTGCCAGCAGCCCCGCGTATAGCGGGGGGGCAGCTGGTGAGCAGTTCTTC CASSPAYSGGAAGEQFF TRBJ2-1 17 TRBD2 TRBV4-2 -
TGTGCCAGCAGCTTGCCGGGACTAGGGTACGAGCAGTACTTC CASSLPGLGYEQYF TRBJ2-7 14 TRBD2 TRBV5-6 -
TGTGCCAGCAGCGTCGGCTATGGCTACACCTTC CASSVGYGYTF TRBJ1-2 11 - TRBV11-2 -
TGTGCCAGCAGTCGCGGTTGGGGGGCCTACAATGAGCAGTTCTTC CASSRGWGAYNEQFF TRBJ2-1 15 - TRBV3-1/TRBV3-2 -
TGTGCCAGCAGTCGGGACAGGGAACGCCAAGAGACCCAGTACTTC CASSRDRERQETQYF TRBJ2-5 15 TRBD1 TRBV9 -
TGTGCCAGCAGCCCTCCTAGCGCCTCATCCTACGAGCAGTACTTC CASSPPSASSYEQYF TRBJ2-7 15 - TRBV9 -
TGTGCCAGCAGTGTAGGAGACGCCCTACCGAGTGGCTACACCTTC CASSVGDALPSGYTF TRBJ1-2 15 - TRBV2 -
TGTGCCAGCAGTTTAACGGGGGACTATGGCTACACCTTC CASSLTGDYGYTF TRBJ1-2 13 - TRBV27 -
TGTGCCACCCGACCTACGGACAGGGTTGCGGGAAACACCATATATTTT CATRPTDRVAGNTIYF TRBJ1-3 16 TRBD1 TRBV28 -
TGTGCCAGCAGCCTCTTCGGGGACAGAGAGACCCAGTACTTC CASSLFGDRETQYF TRBJ2-5 14 TRBD1 TRBV27 -
TGTGCCAGCAGTTCGACAGGGGCTATTTCCTACGAGCAGTACTTC CASSSTGAISYEQYF TRBJ2-7 15 TRBD1 TRBV28 -
TGTGCCAGTAGTCAGGGACTAGCGGGGCCGTACAATGAGCAGTTCTTC CASSQGLAGPYNEQFF TRBJ2-1 16 TRBD2 TRBV19 -
TGCAGCGTTGAGGGACAGGGCCTGGCCAATGAGCAGTTCTTC CSVEGQGLANEQFF TRBJ2-1 14 TRBD1 TRBV29-1 once
TGTGCCAGCGGAGGCAATCAGCCCCAGCATTTT CASGGNQPQHF TRBJ1-5 11 - TRBV28 -
TGTGCCAGCAGCGGATTCGCCCCCCGGGATGGCTACACCTTC CASSGFAPRDGYTF TRBJ1-2 14 - TRBV7-2 -
TGTGCCAGCAGCTTGGCGGACAGGGGGAACTATGGCTACACCTTC CASSLADRGNYGYTF TRBJ1-2 15 TRBD1 TRBV5-6 -
TGTGCCACCACTTTAGCGGGCGACACCGGGGAGCTGTTTTTT CATTLAGDTGELFF TRBJ2-2 14 TRBD2 TRBV19 once
TGTGCCAGCAGTTTAGTATCTGGGGCCAACGTCCTGACTTTC CASSLVSGANVLTF TRBJ2-6 14 - TRBV6-5 few
TGCGCCAGCAGCTGGGAAGGGACAGGATTCTACGAGCAGTACTTC CASSWEGTGFYEQYF TRBJ2-7 15 TRBD1 TRBV5-1 -
TGTGCCAGCAGTTTATCACATAGCAATCAGCCCCAGCATTTT CASSLSHSNQPQHF TRBJ1-5 14 - TRBV28 -
TGTGCCATCAGTGAGCTCGTCCGGGCTCGGGAGTACTATGGCTACACCTTC CAISELVRAREYYGYTF TRBJ1-2 17 - TRBV10-3 -
TGTGCCAGCAGCTTACCCGGACATCCCAGCTCCTATAATTCACCCCTCCACTTT CASSLPGHPSSYNSPLHF TRBJ1-6 18 - TRBV7-2 -
TGTGCCAGTAGTATCCGGGACAGGCTGGGTTCGAACACTGAAGCTTTCTTT CASSIRDRLGSNTEAFF TRBJ1-1 17 TRBD1 TRBV19 -